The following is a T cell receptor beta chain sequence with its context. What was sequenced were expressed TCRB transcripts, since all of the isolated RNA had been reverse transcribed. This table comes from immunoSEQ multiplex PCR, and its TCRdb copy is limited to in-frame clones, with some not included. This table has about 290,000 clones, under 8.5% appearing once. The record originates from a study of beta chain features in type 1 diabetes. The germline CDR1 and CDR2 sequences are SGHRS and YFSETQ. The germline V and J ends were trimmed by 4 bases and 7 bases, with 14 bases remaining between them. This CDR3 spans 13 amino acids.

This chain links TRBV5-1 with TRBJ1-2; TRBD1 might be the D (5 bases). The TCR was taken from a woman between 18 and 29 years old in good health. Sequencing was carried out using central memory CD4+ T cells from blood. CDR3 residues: CASSVGGTGGYTF. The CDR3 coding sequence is TGCGCCAGCAGCGTCGGGGGGACCGGTGGCTACACCTTC.